A selection of T cell receptor beta chains follows, all from one sample in a study of blood T cell repertoires in COVID-19. Some clones are missing from TCRdb's copy, which holds only in-frame ones; the method was immunoSEQ multiplex PCR. The sample includes about 55,000 clones, around 86% seen only once; the top ten take 10%. Sequenced input: peripheral blood. The receptors come from a human donor in a cohort sampled during active COVID-19. Each CDR3 is given with its conserved first and last residue. Fields, in order: J gene, D gene, clone size, V gene, CDR3 protein, CDR3 DNA. D genes are given only for firm matches. The size of a clone is reported for some rows only, either as once, few or many, or as a class for expanded clones.

TRBJ2-2 | - | - | TRBV5-1 | CASSGGTAGIGGELFF | TGCGCCAGCAGCGGAGGGACGGCCGGAATTGGCGGGGAGCTGTTTTTT
TRBJ2-2 | - | - | TRBV14 | CASSQDGSGLTRTGELFF | TGTGCCAGCAGCCAAGATGGGTCGGGACTTACGAGGACCGGGGAGCTGTTTTTT
TRBJ1-2 | - | - | TRBV11-2 | CASSLSGSANYGYTF | TGTGCCAGCAGCTTATCAGGGTCAGCTAACTATGGCTACACCTTC
TRBJ2-3 | TRBD2 | - | TRBV7-9 | CASSARVTSSSTDTQYF | TGTGCCAGCAGCGCGCGCGTGACTAGCTCTAGCACAGATACGCAGTATTTT
TRBJ1-2 | TRBD1 | - | TRBV10-1 | CASSRDRTMGYTF | TGCGCCAGCAGCCGGGACAGAACTATGGGCTACACCTTC
TRBJ2-5 | TRBD1 | - | TRBV9 | CASSVEQGGAETQYF | TGTGCCAGCAGCGTAGAGCAAGGGGGCGCAGAGACCCAGTACTTC
TRBJ2-1 | TRBD2 | - | TRBV19 | CASSTAGLAGAVEQFF | TGTGCCAGTAGTACGGCGGGACTAGCGGGAGCTGTTGAGCAGTTCTTC
TRBJ1-2 | - | few | TRBV5-5 | CASSSDRHYGYTF | TGTGCCAGCAGCTCTGACAGGCACTATGGCTACACCTTC
TRBJ1-1 | - | - | TRBV6-5 | CASTQGTEAFF | TGTGCCAGCACGCAGGGTACTGAAGCTTTCTTT
TRBJ2-7 | - | few | TRBV4-3 | CASSQEASYEQYF | TGCGCCAGCAGCCAAGAGGCCAGCTACGAGCAGTACTTC
TRBJ2-7 | TRBD1 | - | TRBV4-3 | CASSQLWGGQGDYEQYF | TGCGCCAGCAGCCAACTTTGGGGCGGACAGGGAGACTACGAGCAGTACTTC
TRBJ1-3 | - | few | TRBV6-1 | CASSEGQLVSGNTIYF | TGTGCCAGCAGTGAAGGTCAGCTAGTCTCTGGAAACACCATATATTTT
TRBJ2-2 | - | - | TRBV5-6 | CASSLAGEAGAYTGELFF | TGTGCCAGCAGCTTGGCGGGGGAGGCCGGAGCCTACACCGGGGAGCTGTTTTTT
TRBJ1-2 | TRBD1 | medium-sized | TRBV9 | CASSAGTVYGYTF | TGTGCCAGCAGCGCGGGGACAGTCTATGGCTACACCTTC
TRBJ2-5 | - | once | TRBV29-1 | CSVERNTAETQYF | TGCAGCGTTGAGAGGAATACGGCAGAGACCCAGTACTTC
TRBJ2-6 | - | - | TRBV29-1 | CSVEHRTVSGANVLTF | TGCAGCGTTGAGCACCGGACTGTCTCTGGAGCCAACGTCCTGACTTTC
TRBJ2-1 | - | once | TRBV30 | CAWSYLSSYNEQFF | TGTGCCTGGAGCTACCTGAGCTCCTACAATGAGCAGTTCTTC
TRBJ2-3 | - | - | TRBV28 | CASSLSEADTQYF | TGTGCCAGCAGCCTCAGTGAGGCAGATACGCAGTATTTT
TRBJ2-3 | TRBD2 | - | TRBV5-4 | CASSSKLSAGGSIDTQYF | TGTGCCAGCAGCTCCAAGCTATCGGCGGGGGGGTCGATAGATACGCAGTATTTT
TRBJ2-3 | - | - | TRBV3-1/TRBV3-2 | CASSQPQSTDTQYF | TGTGCCAGCAGCCAACCCCAGAGCACAGATACGCAGTATTTT
TRBJ1-5 | - | - | TRBV6-6 | CASSEQGRSNQPQHF | TGTGCCAGCAGTGAGCAGGGTCGTAGCAATCAGCCCCAGCATTTT
TRBJ1-1 | - | - | TRBV7-2 | CASSLPGGADTEAFF | TGTGCCAGCAGCTTACCGGGGGGGGCGGACACTGAAGCTTTCTTT
TRBJ2-3 | TRBD2 | - | TRBV29-1 | CSVGTSGIAGLDTQYF | TGCAGCGTCGGGACTAGCGGGATTGCGGGCTTAGATACGCAGTATTTT
TRBJ2-7 | - | - | TRBV19 | CASRKGNEQYF | TGTGCCAGTAGAAAGGGGAACGAGCAGTACTTC
TRBJ2-1 | TRBD2 | - | TRBV11-2 | CASREAGGYNEQFF | TGTGCCAGCAGAGAAGCGGGAGGGTACAATGAGCAGTTCTTC
TRBJ1-5 | - | once | TRBV13 | CASSLAVRGFRNQPQHF | TGTGCCAGCAGCTTAGCGGTCAGGGGCTTCCGGAATCAGCCCCAGCATTTT
TRBJ2-3 | TRBD2 | - | TRBV16 | CASSSGLAGGTDTQYF | TGTGCCAGCAGCTCGGGACTAGCGGGAGGCACAGATACGCAGTATTTT
TRBJ2-7 | TRBD1 | - | TRBV2 | CASSIQGQSSYEQYF | TGTGCCAGCTCAATACAGGGGCAGTCCTCCTACGAGCAGTACTTC
TRBJ2-1 | TRBD1 | - | TRBV9 | CASSLGQGRYNEQFF | TGTGCCAGCAGCCTAGGACAGGGACGTTACAATGAGCAGTTCTTC
TRBJ2-1 | - | - | TRBV6-1 | CASSEIGVIYNEQFF | TGTGCCAGCAGTGAGATCGGGGTGATCTACAATGAGCAGTTCTTC
TRBJ2-5 | - | - | TRBV6-5 | CASSYAGTVQETQYF | TGTGCCAGCAGTTACGCAGGGACTGTTCAAGAGACCCAGTACTTC
TRBJ2-1 | TRBD2 | - | TRBV7-2 | CASSLVVQRERNEQFF | TGTGCCAGCAGCTTAGTGGTCCAGCGGGAGAGGAATGAGCAGTTCTTC
TRBJ2-2 | TRBD2 | - | TRBV27 | CASSPGVAGDPGELFF | TGTGCCAGCAGTCCCGGTGTCGCGGGAGATCCCGGGGAGCTGTTTTTT
TRBJ2-7 | - | - | TRBV5-4 | CASSAETSYEQYF | TGTGCCAGCAGCGCAGAGACTAGCTACGAGCAGTACTTC
TRBJ1-2 | TRBD1 | - | TRBV19 | CATRPRDSLYGYTF | TGTGCCACACGACCCCGGGACAGCCTATATGGCTACACCTTC
TRBJ2-5 | TRBD2 | - | TRBV28 | CASSLLARETQYF | TGTGCCAGCAGTCTACTAGCGCGGGAGACCCAGTACTTC
TRBJ2-3 | TRBD2 | once | TRBV7-9 | CASSLAGGLAGPVTDTQYF | TGTGCCAGCAGCTTAGCTGGGGGGCTAGCGGGGCCTGTCACAGATACGCAGTATTTT
TRBJ2-3 | - | - | TRBV10-1 | CASSTSTDTQYF | TGCGCCAGCTCAACAAGCACAGATACGCAGTATTTT
TRBJ2-1 | TRBD2 | - | TRBV5-1 | CASRSGISPDRDSSYNEQFF | TGCGCCAGCCGTAGCGGGATATCCCCCGACCGAGACAGCTCCTACAATGAGCAGTTCTTC
TRBJ2-5 | TRBD1 | once | TRBV18 | CASSPQIPGQGVETQYF | TGTGCCAGCTCACCACAAATCCCGGGACAGGGGGTGGAGACCCAGTACTTC
TRBJ2-6 | TRBD1 | - | TRBV2 | CARGTGGAGANVLTF | TGTGCCAGGGGGACAGGGGGCGCTGGGGCCAACGTCCTGACTTTC
TRBJ1-2 | - | - | TRBV30 | CAWRPRAGYYGYTF | TGTGCCTGGAGGCCCCGGGCGGGTTACTATGGCTACACCTTC
TRBJ2-1 | TRBD2 | - | TRBV5-6 | CASSLVAGGAYNEQFF | TGTGCCAGCAGCTTGGTGGCGGGAGGGGCCTACAATGAGCAGTTCTTC
TRBJ1-5 | TRBD1 | - | TRBV5-6 | CASSETGKLEHF | TGTGCCAGCAGTGAGACAGGGAAACTAGAGCATTTT
TRBJ2-3 | - | - | TRBV19 | CASSASLADTQYF | TGTGCCAGTTCGGCTAGCCTCGCAGATACGCAGTATTTT
TRBJ2-5 | TRBD2 | - | TRBV28 | CASSPTGLAGAETQYF | TGTGCCAGCAGTCCCACGGGACTAGCGGGAGCTGAGACCCAGTACTTC
TRBJ1-2 | - | few | TRBV30 | CAWSVLRGGTYGYTF | TGTGCCTGGAGTGTACTAAGGGGGGGAACCTATGGCTACACCTTC
TRBJ1-4 | TRBD1 | few | TRBV7-6 | CASSGQGLRNEKLFF | TGTGCCAGCAGCGGACAGGGCCTTAGGAATGAAAAACTGTTTTTT
TRBJ1-1 | TRBD1 | - | TRBV7-9 | CASSLQGEYTEAFF | TGTGCCAGCAGCTTACAGGGGGAGTACACTGAAGCTTTCTTT
TRBJ1-2 | - | - | TRBV5-1 | CASSFNSGVLGTF | TGCGCCAGCAGCTTCAACTCCGGAGTTCTTGGCACCTTC
TRBJ1-5 | - | - | TRBV28 | CASSSPGGVLSNQPQHF | TGTGCCAGCAGTTCCCCCGGGGGGGTTCTTAGCAATCAGCCCCAGCATTTT